Listed here are 27 T cell receptor beta chains from one sample, sequenced in a study of OX40 agonist ivuxolimab in advanced cancers. Clones were sequenced by immunoSEQ multiplex PCR, and TCRdb holds only the in-frame ones, with some missing. The sample comprises more than 50,000 clones, about 81% of which are singletons, and less than 15% rests with the top ten. Sequencing used CD4+ or CD8+ T cells sorted from blood, obtained in a trial of the OX40 agonist ivuxolimab. These receptor sequences come from an adult with an advanced solid tumor such as melanoma, head and neck, liver or kidney cancer.

The rearrangement uses TRBV9 and TRBJ2-1; 13 bases are shared with TRBD2. The germline V gene encodes CDR1 SGDLS and CDR2 YYNGEE. V was pared by 5 bases and J by 8 bases, with 13 bases of the junction left unmatched. There are 17 residues in the CDR3. This chain's CDR3 is CASRTTSGTSGMDEQFF. The CDR3 bases are TGTGCCAGCAGGACCACTTCCGGGACTAGCGGGATGGATGAGCAGTTCTTC. Drawing the rest from reference TRBV9 and TRBJ2-1, the complete variable domain is DSGVTQTPKHLITATGQRVTLRCSPRSGDLSVYWYQQSLDQGLQFLIQYYNGEERAKGNILERFSAQQFPDLHSELNLSSLELGDSALYFCASRTTSGTSGMDEQFFGPGTRLTVL.

The chain recombines TRBV18 with TRBJ1-2; tentatively, D is TRBD1 (5 bases). This CDR3 comprises 15 residues. The germline gives CDR1 KGHSH, CDR2 LQKENI. The V end was cut by 5 bases, the J end by 4 bases, with 17 bases between. The CDR3 is CASSIDRDGAYGYTF. CDR3 DNA: TGTGCCAGCTCAATAGACCGGGACGGGGCCTATGGCTACACCTTC.

The chain links TRBV27 to TRBJ2-5; D possibly corresponds to TRBD1 (6 bases). Trimming pared 3 bases from V and 7 bases from J, leaving 12 bases between. This CDR3 is built from 13 residues. The germline V gene has CDR1 MNHEY and CDR2 SMNVEV (reference sequence). The CDR3 sequence is CASSLTGRGTQYF. The CDR3 DNA sequence: TGTGCCAGCAGTTTGACAGGTCGGGGGACCCAGTACTTC.

This rearrangement joins TRBV13 to TRBJ2-3; D is possibly TRBD2 (5 bases). Germline V CDR1 and CDR2: PRHDT, FYEKMQ (reference sequence). Trimming shortened V by 2 bases and J by 8 bases, and 17 bases separated the two germline ends. The CDR3 is 15 residues long. In nucleotides, the CDR3 is TGTGCCAGCAGCTTAAGCGGACCCAGGATAGGTACGCAGTATTTT. Its protein is CASSLSGPRIGTQYF. The variable domain in full, with the rest retrieved from reference TRBV13 and TRBJ2-3, is AAGVIQSPRHLIKEKRETATLKCYPIPRHDTVYWYQQGPGQDPQFLISFYEKMQSDKGSIPDRFSAQQFSDYHSELNMSSLELGDSALYFCASSLSGPRIGTQYFGPGTRLTVL.

This clone showed up just once. The V gene is TRBV13, the J gene TRBJ1-2; D remains unclear. Trimming left V 1 base short and J 1 base short, with 10 bases between. The germline V gene has CDR1 PRHDT and CDR2 FYEKMQ (reference sequence). The CDR3 runs 15 residues. This CDR3 reads CASSLVGRNNYGYTF. CDR3 coding DNA: TGTGCCAGCAGCTTAGTCGGCAGAAATAACTATGGCTACACCTTC.

The sample holds a few counts of this clone. The sample contains more than one DNA sequence encoding this CDR3. This chain uses TRBV13 with TRBJ2-5; no firm D call. This CDR3 has 11 amino acids. The V gene's germline CDR1 is PRHDT and CDR2 FYEKMQ (reference sequence). Trimming took off 3 bases at V and 5 bases at J, with 4 bases between the two ends. CDR3 protein: CASSFGETQYF. CDR3 DNA sequence: TGTGCCAGCAGCTTCGGGGAGACCCAGTACTTC.

On this clone: Other DNA sequences in the same sample also yield this CDR3. The V call is TRBV28, the J call TRBJ1-2, with 7 bases fitting TRBD1. Germline CDR1 is MDHEN and CDR2 is SYDVKM. This CDR3 region has 13 residues. With V trimmed by 3 bases and J by 2 bases, 0 bases remained unmatched. CDR3 sequence (DNA): TGTGCCAGCAGTTTGACAGGGAACTATGGCTACACCTTC. It yields the protein CASSLTGNYGYTF.

The rearrangement joins TRBV6-5 to TRBJ1-5; a possible D gene is TRBD1 (6 bases). Trimming took off 5 bases at V and 3 bases at J, with 11 bases between the two ends. From germline, CDR1 is MNHEY and CDR2 SVGAGI. The CDR3 runs 14 residues. As DNA, the CDR3 is TGTGCCAGCAGTGAAACAGGGTCCAATCAGCCCCAGCATTTT. Translation gives CASSETGSNQPQHF.

The chain uses TRBV20-1 and TRBJ2-7, with no clear D. CDR3 size: 11 residues. The germline gives CDR1 DFQATT, CDR2 SNEGSKA (reference sequence). V was cut by 6 bases and J by 6 bases, with 12 bases left in between. The chain's CDR3 is CSAPPVGEQYF. CDR3 nucleotide sequence: TGCAGTGCCCCTCCGGTGGGCGAGCAGTACTTC.

The rearrangement uses TRBV20-1 and TRBJ1-1, with D unresolved. Germline assignment: CDR1 DFQATT and CDR2 SNEGSKA (reference sequence). V lost 8 bases and J lost 11, with 9 bases in between. The CDR3 runs to 8 residues. This CDR3 is CSPSSAFF. The CDR3 DNA is TGCAGTCCGTCTTCGGCTTTCTTT.

This clone has just one count. This chain links TRBV6-6 with TRBJ2-1; 13 nucleotides match TRBD2. Losses at the gene ends were 4 bases for V and 12 bases for J; bases not matched to a gene: 9. The germline V gene has CDR1 MNHNY and CDR2 SVGAGI (reference sequence). The CDR3 totals 15 residues. DNA of the CDR3: TGTGCCAGCAGTTGGCCGGGACTAGCGGGAAGGGGGCAGTTCTTC. Amino acid sequence: CASSWPGLAGRGQFF.

The genes are TRBV4-2 and TRBJ1-2; D gene unclear. Germline V gives CDR1 LGHNA, CDR2 YNFKEQ. V lost 5 bases to trimming and J lost 2 bases, with 15 bases between them. The CDR3 has 15 residues. The CDR3 region is CASSLTDFYNYGYTF. The CDR3 nucleotides are TGTGCCAGCAGCTTGACGGATTTCTACAACTATGGCTACACCTTC.

The chain carries TRBV5-1 and TRBJ2-1, with 10 nucleotides matching TRBD2. The CDR3 totals 17 residues. V lost 4 bases, J lost 4 bases, and 11 bases stayed unmatched. Germline V gene lookup returns CDR1 SGHRS and CDR2 YFSETQ. The CDR3 protein is CASSLTVGTSAYNEQFF. For the CDR3, the DNA is TGCGCCAGCAGCCTAACTGTAGGGACTAGCGCATACAATGAGCAGTTCTTC. The full variable domain, its missing parts supplied by reference TRBV5-1 and TRBJ2-1, is KAGVTQTPRYLIKTRGQQVTLSCSPISGHRSVSWYQQTPGQGLQFLFEYFSETQRNKGNFPGRFSGRQFSNSRSEMNVSTLELGDSALYLCASSLTVGTSAYNEQFFGPGTRLTVL.

The rearrangement uses TRBV9 and TRBJ2-5, with D unclear. V was clipped by 0 bases and J by 5 bases, with 11 bases between them. The CDR3 length is 14 residues. The germline gives CDR1 SGDLS, CDR2 YYNGEE. The CDR3 sequence: CASSVGAREETQYF. In DNA, the CDR3 is TGTGCCAGCAGCGTAGGGGCCAGAGAGGAGACCCAGTACTTC. Complete variable domain (other parts from reference TRBV9 and TRBJ2-5): DSGVTQTPKHLITATGQRVTLRCSPRSGDLSVYWYQQSLDQGLQFLIQYYNGEERAKGNILERFSAQQFPDLHSELNLSSLELGDSALYFCASSVGAREETQYFGPGTRLLVL.

This rearrangement joins TRBV7-9 to TRBJ1-4; 9 bases are shared with TRBD1. The germline V gene encodes CDR1 SEHNR and CDR2 FQNEAQ (reference sequence). CDR3 size: 18 residues. Trimming cost V 5 bases and J 0 bases; bases outside gene matches: 10. The CDR3: CASSLGGTGSPTNEKLFF. DNA of the CDR3: TGTGCCAGCAGCCTAGGAGGGACAGGGTCCCCAACTAATGAAAAACTGTTTTTT. The full variable domain, with the rest looked up from reference TRBV7-9 and TRBJ1-4, is DTGVSQNPRHKITKRGQNVTFRCDPISEHNRLYWYRQTLGQGPEFLTYFQNEAQLEKSRLLSDRFSAERPKGSFSTLEIQRTEQGDSAMYLCASSLGGTGSPTNEKLFFGSGTQLSVL.

This chain connects TRBV7-9 to TRBJ2-1, with TRBD2 matching 10 bases. J lost 15 bases, V lost 5 bases, and 19 bases had no gene match. Germline CDR1 SEHNR, CDR2 FQNEAQ (reference sequence). There are 16 residues in the CDR3. The CDR3 is CASSRTRGLAGARLFF. CDR3 sequence (DNA): TGTGCCAGCAGCCGGACTCGGGGTCTAGCGGGAGCAAGGCTGTTCTTC.

The chain employs TRBV6-6 and TRBJ1-5, with 9 bases aligning to TRBD1. Germline V gene data show CDR1 as MNHNY and CDR2 as SVGAGI (reference sequence). CDR3 length: 15 residues. V was pared by 8 bases and J by 6 bases, with 11 bases of the junction left unmatched. The DNA of the CDR3 is TGTGCCAGCCGAGAAGGGGGACAGGGCAGTCAGCCCCAGCATTTT. Its translation is CASREGGQGSQPQHF.

The chain links TRBV30 to TRBJ1-1; 8 positions match TRBD1. The V segment lost 3 bases and the J segment 6 bases; nucleotides outside the gene matches: 6. The CDR3 has 13 residues. The germline V gene has CDR1 GTSNPN and CDR2 SVGIG (reference sequence). CDR3 DNA sequence: TGTGCCTGGAGCAAACAGGGGGGTCCTGAAGCTTTCTTT. It encodes CAWSKQGGPEAFF.

The chain links TRBV11-2 to TRBJ1-1; the match to TRBD1 covers 7 bases. This CDR3 is built from 15 residues. From germline, CDR1 is SGHAT and CDR2 FQNNGV. With 0 bases clipped from V and 10 bases from J, the junction kept 11 bases outside the gene matches. CDR3: CASSLDIGGQRRAFF. CDR3 in DNA: TGTGCCAGCAGCTTAGATATAGGGGGACAGCGGAGAGCTTTCTTT.

The chain couples TRBV6-4 to TRBJ2-1; a weak D match, TRBD2 (6 bases). The germline V gene has CDR1 MRHNA and CDR2 SNTAGT. V was shortened by 2 bases and J by 10 bases, with 12 bases between the two germline ends. The CDR3 runs to 13 residues. The CDR3 DNA reads TGTGCCAGCAGTGACCAGGGCGGGGCAGAGCAGTTCTTC. Its translation: CASSDQGGAEQFF.

The rearrangement links TRBV6-5 to TRBJ2-7; D is unresolved. In germline, CDR1 is MNHEY, CDR2 SVGAGI. The CDR3 runs 14 residues. Trimming shortened V by 7 bases and J by 1 base, and 14 bases separated the two germline ends. The CDR3 spells CASKGGRWSYEQYF. Written as DNA, the CDR3 is TGTGCCAGCAAGGGCGGCAGGTGGTCCTACGAGCAGTACTTC.

The genes are TRBV14 and TRBJ2-2; 8 nucleotides match TRBD1. The CDR3 totals 15 residues. Germline assignment: CDR1 SGHDN and CDR2 FVKESK. Trimming cost V 1 base and J 5 bases; bases outside gene matches: 3. In DNA form, the CDR3 reads TGTGCCAGCAGCCAAGCGACAGGGGTGACCGGGGAGCTGTTTTTT. As protein: CASSQATGVTGELFF. Together with reference TRBV14 and TRBJ2-2, the CDR3 gives the full variable domain: EAGVTQFPSHSVIEKGQTVTLRCDPISGHDNLYWYRRVMGKEIKFLLHFVKESKQDESGMPNNRFLAERTGGTYSTLKVQPAELEDSGVYFCASSQATGVTGELFFGEGSRLTVL.

Only one count was recorded for this clone. The chain combines TRBV6-1 with TRBJ2-7; 10 nucleotides align to TRBD1. CDR3 size: 18 residues. CDR1 is MNHNS, CDR2 SASEGT, per germline. Trimming took 2 bases from V and 7 from J; bases not matched to a gene: 17. The CDR3 DNA is TGTGCCAGCAGTGAAAGTCGTGGGGGGGACAGGGGAATTGGAGAGCAGTACTTC. It is translated as CASSESRGGDRGIGEQYF.

The chain has TRBV2 and TRBJ2-7; D gene unclear. This CDR3 is built from 12 residues. Germline lookup yields CDR1 SNHLY and CDR2 FYNNEI. V was pared by 6 bases and J by 6 bases, with 12 bases between. The CDR3 DNA follows: TGTGCCAGCAGCGGCGCAGGAACCGAGCAGTACTTC. It is translated as CASSGAGTEQYF.

This chain links TRBV4-2 with TRBJ2-1; TRBD2 matches 7 bases. This CDR3 comprises 16 residues. In germline, CDR1 is LGHNA, CDR2 YNFKEQ. V lost 0 bases and J lost 3; bases outside the gene matches: 5. The CDR3 loop reads CASSQDGASGYNEQFF. DNA for the CDR3: TGTGCCAGCAGCCAAGATGGGGCTAGCGGCTACAATGAGCAGTTCTTC.

The rearrangement uses TRBV7-2 and TRBJ1-3; no firm D call. CDR1 and CDR2 (germline): SGHTA, FQGNSA. The V end was cut by 3 bases, the J end by 8 bases, with 8 bases between. This CDR3 has 12 amino acids. CDR3 in DNA: TGTGCCAGCAGCTTTTTCCGAGACACCATATATTTT. It specifies CASSFFRDTIYF.

This chain links TRBV29-1 with TRBJ2-1; 8 nucleotides align to TRBD2. The V gene's germline CDR1 is SQVTM and CDR2 ANQGSEA. With 4 bases clipped from V and 4 bases from J, the junction kept 15 bases outside the gene matches. This CDR3 has 17 residues. CDR3 DNA: TGCAGCGTTGTGGGGGGGGAGACTAGCGTCGCATACAATGAGCAGTTCTTC. This encodes CSVVGGETSVAYNEQFF.